The rows below give T cell receptor beta chains drawn from one sample of a study of read filtering for tumor transcriptome and immune sequencing. Using its own MiXCR run on the reads, TCRdb lists one record per CDR3 protein. The table includes tens of thousands of distinct CDR3 sequences, about 20% detected once. The sample consisted of a population of CD138-negative cells sorted from bone marrow. The receptors derive from a donor at least 40 years old with multiple myeloma. Both conserved end residues are part of each CDR3. A D gene is named only where the DNA matches it firmly. Some rows have no size entry. The others give once, few or many, or a class for an expanded clone.

d_gene: NA; v_gene: TRBV20-1; abundance: many; j_gene: TRBJ2-1; CDR3nt: TGCAGTGCTAAGAAACCGAGCTCCTACAATGAGCAGTTCTTC; CDR3aa: CSAKKPSSYNEQFF
d_gene: NA; v_gene: TRBV18; abundance: many; j_gene: TRBJ2-2; CDR3nt: TGTGCCAGCTCACCACTCGATACCACCGGGGAGCTGTTTTTT; CDR3aa: CASSPLDTTGELFF
d_gene: TRBD2; v_gene: TRBV7-3; abundance: many; j_gene: TRBJ2-1; CDR3nt: TGTGCCAGCAGCTCGGGACTAGCGGGAGCGGCCAATGAGCAGTTCTTC; CDR3aa: CASSSGLAGAANEQFF
d_gene: NA; v_gene: TRBV21-1; abundance: many; j_gene: TRBJ2-4; CDR3nt: TGTGCCAGCAGCAGGAGAACTCTAGCCAAAAACATTCAGTACTTC; CDR3aa: CASSRRTLAKNIQYF
d_gene: TRBD1; v_gene: TRBV11-2; abundance: NA; j_gene: TRBJ1-5; CDR3nt: TGTGCCAGCAGCCCGACAGGGGGCGTGAGTAAGCCCCAGCATTTT; CDR3aa: CASSPTGGVSKPQHF
d_gene: NA; v_gene: TRBV19; abundance: many; j_gene: TRBJ2-1; CDR3nt: TGTGCCAGTAGTACCCAGGCATATGAGCAGTTCTTC; CDR3aa: CASSTQAYEQFF
d_gene: TRBD2; v_gene: TRBV14; abundance: many; j_gene: TRBJ2-1; CDR3nt: TGTGCCAGCAGCCAAGGGAAGCGGGAGGGCAATATCCATGAGCAGTTCTTC; CDR3aa: CASSQGKREGNIHEQFF
d_gene: TRBD1; v_gene: TRBV29-1; abundance: many; j_gene: TRBJ2-7; CDR3nt: TGCAGCGTTGGGGTGGAGTCAGGGGGCGAGCAGTACTTC; CDR3aa: CSVGVESGGEQYF
d_gene: TRBD1; v_gene: TRBV5-5; abundance: few; j_gene: TRBJ2-3; CDR3nt: TGTGCCAGCAGCCCCGAAGGGACAGCCACAGATACGCAGTATTTT; CDR3aa: CASSPEGTATDTQYF
d_gene: NA; v_gene: TRBV20-1; abundance: few; j_gene: TRBJ2-6; CDR3nt: TGCAGTGCTAGAGACAGCTCTGGGGCCAACGTCCTGACTTTC; CDR3aa: CSARDSSGANVLTF
d_gene: NA; v_gene: TRBV20-1; abundance: many; j_gene: TRBJ2-3; CDR3nt: TGCAGTGCTAGAGATATGGCAGATACGCAGTATTTT; CDR3aa: CSARDMADTQYF
d_gene: TRBD2; v_gene: TRBV4-1; abundance: many; j_gene: TRBJ2-3; CDR3nt: TGCGCCAGCAGCCAAGACACTAGCGGGAGGGCCGTAGATACGCAGTATTTT; CDR3aa: CASSQDTSGRAVDTQYF
d_gene: NA; v_gene: TRBV7-7; abundance: many; j_gene: TRBJ1-1; CDR3nt: TGTGCTAGCAGCAAAAATCCACAGACTGAAGCTTTCTTT; CDR3aa: CASSKNPQTEAFF
d_gene: TRBD2; v_gene: TRBV29-1; abundance: many; j_gene: TRBJ2-3; CDR3nt: TGCAGCGCCGGGGGGGCGGATACGCAGTATTTT; CDR3aa: CSAGGADTQYF
d_gene: TRBD1; v_gene: TRBV5-5; abundance: many; j_gene: TRBJ2-5; CDR3nt: TGTGCCAGCAGCTTGGGACAGGGTAGGCAAGAGACCCAGTACTTC; CDR3aa: CASSLGQGRQETQYF
d_gene: NA; v_gene: TRBV18; abundance: many; j_gene: TRBJ1-1; CDR3nt: TGTGCCAGCTCACCACCGAGTGTGAACACTGAAGCTTTCTTT; CDR3aa: CASSPPSVNTEAFF
d_gene: NA; v_gene: TRBV4-1; abundance: many; j_gene: TRBJ2-4; CDR3nt: TGCGCCAGCAGCCAAGATATTCAGCTTTTGGCAAACATTCAGTACTTC; CDR3aa: CASSQDIQLLANIQYF
d_gene: NA; v_gene: TRBV7-6; abundance: NA; j_gene: TRBJ2-1; CDR3nt: TGTGCCAGCAGCTTCTTGACAGGGGAGGGCGATGAGCAGTTCTTC; CDR3aa: CASSFLTGEGDEQFF
d_gene: TRBD2; v_gene: TRBV20-1; abundance: many; j_gene: TRBJ2-2; CDR3nt: TGCAGTGCTAGAGGGACTAGAGGGTACACCGGGGAGCTGTTTTTT; CDR3aa: CSARGTRGYTGELFF
d_gene: NA; v_gene: TRBV19; abundance: NA; j_gene: TRBJ1-5; CDR3nt: TGTGCCAGTAGTATGGACGGAAATCAGCCCCAGCATTTT; CDR3aa: CASSMDGNQPQHF
d_gene: TRBD2; v_gene: TRBV6-1; abundance: many; j_gene: TRBJ2-1; CDR3nt: TGTGCCAGCAGTGAAGCCCCTATAGCGGGTTCTGAGCAGTTCTTC; CDR3aa: CASSEAPIAGSEQFF
d_gene: NA; v_gene: TRBV19; abundance: many; j_gene: TRBJ2-2; CDR3nt: TGTGCCAGTAACCAGGGTCGCGCCGGGGAGCTGTTTTTT; CDR3aa: CASNQGRAGELFF
d_gene: NA; v_gene: TRBV2; abundance: many; j_gene: TRBJ1-2; CDR3nt: TGTGCCAGCAGTGAAATGACTAACTATGGCTACACCTTC; CDR3aa: CASSEMTNYGYTF
d_gene: NA; v_gene: TRBV20-1; abundance: many; j_gene: TRBJ2-7; CDR3nt: TGCAGTGCTACTGACCGGGGTGCCTACGAGCAGTACTTC; CDR3aa: CSATDRGAYEQYF
d_gene: NA; v_gene: TRBV29-1; abundance: many; j_gene: TRBJ2-4; CDR3nt: TGCAGCGTAGAGACAGTTAAAAACATTCAGTACTTC; CDR3aa: CSVETVKNIQYF
d_gene: NA; v_gene: TRBV20-1; abundance: many; j_gene: TRBJ2-1; CDR3nt: TGCAGTGCTAGAGATAAACGGGAGATTCACAATGAGCAGTTCTTC; CDR3aa: CSARDKREIHNEQFF
d_gene: TRBD1; v_gene: TRBV18; abundance: NA; j_gene: TRBJ2-5; CDR3nt: TGTGCCAGCTCCTCGGACAGGGGGTCAGAGACCCAGTACTTC; CDR3aa: CASSSDRGSETQYF
d_gene: NA; v_gene: TRBV20-1; abundance: many; j_gene: TRBJ2-1; CDR3nt: TGCAGTGCTAGAGATGGAGGGAGAGGTGAGCAGTTCTTC; CDR3aa: CSARDGGRGEQFF
d_gene: TRBD1; v_gene: TRBV29-1; abundance: many; j_gene: TRBJ2-1; CDR3nt: TGCAGCGTAGCGAGGGACAGGGACTACAATGAGCAGTTCTTC; CDR3aa: CSVARDRDYNEQFF
d_gene: TRBD1; v_gene: TRBV5-1; abundance: many; j_gene: TRBJ2-7; CDR3nt: TGCGCCAGCAGCCCAAGGACAGGGACCTACGAGCAGTACTTC; CDR3aa: CASSPRTGTYEQYF
d_gene: NA; v_gene: TRBV19; abundance: few; j_gene: TRBJ1-2; CDR3nt: TGTGCCAGTAGCCCCCAGACGCCAGAAGGGTATGGCTACACCTTC; CDR3aa: CASSPQTPEGYGYTF
d_gene: NA; v_gene: TRBV25-1; abundance: many; j_gene: TRBJ2-1; CDR3nt: TGTGCCAGCAATGAACAGAGTTACAATGAGCAGTTCTTC; CDR3aa: CASNEQSYNEQFF
d_gene: TRBD1; v_gene: TRBV7-9; abundance: few; j_gene: TRBJ2-5; CDR3nt: TGTGCCAGCACCTTGACAGGGCTCCAAGAGACCCAGTACTTC; CDR3aa: CASTLTGLQETQYF
d_gene: TRBD2; v_gene: TRBV11-2; abundance: few; j_gene: TRBJ2-1; CDR3nt: TGTGCCAGCAGCTTAGTCGACTCGAGGGCTAGCGGGAGACGCAATGAGCAGTTCTTC; CDR3aa: CASSLVDSRASGRRNEQFF
d_gene: TRBD2; v_gene: TRBV4-2; abundance: NA; j_gene: TRBJ2-7; CDR3nt: TGTGCCAGCAGCCAACTTGGGCTAGCGGGAGGCGCCGAGCAGTACTTC; CDR3aa: CASSQLGLAGGAEQYF
d_gene: NA; v_gene: TRBV19; abundance: few; j_gene: TRBJ2-1; CDR3nt: TGTGCCAGTAGTATAGATGACAGCTCCTACAATGAGCAGTTCTTC; CDR3aa: CASSIDDSSYNEQFF
d_gene: TRBD2; v_gene: TRBV4-2; abundance: many; j_gene: TRBJ2-2; CDR3nt: TGTGCCAGCAGCCAAGATCGCGGGAGCTTCCCCCGGGAGCTGTTTTTT; CDR3aa: CASSQDRGSFPRELFF
d_gene: NA; v_gene: TRBV28; abundance: few; j_gene: TRBJ1-5; CDR3nt: TGTGCCAGCAGATACGGGAATCAGCCCCAGCATTTT; CDR3aa: CASRYGNQPQHF
d_gene: TRBD1; v_gene: TRBV24-1; abundance: many; j_gene: TRBJ2-1; CDR3nt: TGTGCCACCAGTGAACCCGGACAGGGGATGTATGAGCAGTTCTTC; CDR3aa: CATSEPGQGMYEQFF
d_gene: NA; v_gene: TRBV5-1; abundance: NA; j_gene: TRBJ2-1; CDR3nt: TGCGCCAGCGGCCAAGGGGAAGCGGAGTCCGATGAGCAGTTCTTC; CDR3aa: CASGQGEAESDEQFF